This T cell receptor (beta chain) was identified in a study of CD8 T cells in ankylosing spondylitis (dated by TCRdb to 2015 to 2018). The study in broad terms: The study profiled T cell receptor beta repertoires in healthy donors and ankylosing spondylitis patients to find disease-linked TCR variants. Peripheral blood was sampled, and synovial fluid was additionally collected from ankylosing spondylitis patients. The full study cohort was made up of 20 to 25 ankylosing spondylitis patients and 108 healthy donors.

The investigation overall reported the following: A CD8+ phenotype was shown by the disease-linked clones, which were found at relatively low frequencies in peripheral blood. According to the report, matched synovial fluid samples from ankylosing spondylitis patients were significantly enriched for the disease-linked clones. Some motif variants had previously been reported in the synovial fluid and blood of reactive arthritis patients, which suggests shared mechanisms of disease initiation. A TCR beta motif of several highly homologous amino acid variants appeared characteristic of blood from ankylosing spondylitis patients.

This clonotype was detected a few times. Which antigen it targets is not known. Base-call qualities are not available, and no considerably larger clone is one nucleotide away. The sequencer was an Illumina HiSeq 2500. TCR beta libraries were prepared by quantitative 5'-RACE with molecular barcodes. The authors' pipeline ran thus. A new computational method based on a probabilistic model of VDJ rearrangement was used to identify disease-linked TCR variants. TCRdb ran its own pipeline on the public reads, namely fastp trimming at Q25 and MiXCR clone calling, and kept in-frame beta chains. Records with the same CDR3 protein are collapsed into one entry carrying the most frequent genes and DNA. TCRdb, not the authors, supplied the V and J calls. The sample yields about 440,000 distinct CDR3 sequences; roughly a sixth were counted once. The top ten constitute just over 1% of the sample. Including the terminal cysteine and phenylalanine, the CDR3 comprises 12 residues. CDR3 DNA is the only sequence kept; it has 36 bases, read in frame from the first base. Germline trimming: 8 bases from V, 1 base from J; junction bases outside gene matches: 2. For CDR1 and CDR2, the germline V gene (reference sequence) lists DFQATT and SNEGSKA.

The source of this sequence is a male donor with ankylosing spondylitis. Rearrangement joined TRBV20-1 to TRBJ1-1; 9 bases in the middle match TRBD1. The sequencing sample was made of blood, either unsorted or a sorted T cell fraction (not recorded which). The CDR3 protein sequence reads: CSPDRGNTEAFF. The DNA sequence follows: TGCAGTCCGGACAGGGGGAACACTGAAGCTTTCTTT.